Reported below is one T cell receptor (beta chain). Donors were nominally healthy when sampled, though unrecorded immune exposures were likely. This sample was included in a study of cytomegalovirus exposure and HLA in healthy donors. PCR employed 60 Vbeta and 13 Jbeta primers. Sequencing used immunoSEQ multiplex PCR; TCRdb keeps in-frame clones, though not all of them. The sample consists of 85,000 to 90,000 clones, 85% of them appearing once. This CDR3 comprises 17 residues. Germline V gives CDR1 LGHNA, CDR2 YNFKEQ. Unmatched junction bases numbered 8, after V lost 0 bases and J lost 5 bases. The gene calls are TRBV4-2 and TRBJ1-3; TRBD1 agrees at 9 bases. The origin of this receptor is a middle-aged man in good health and CMV-seropositive. The sample consisted of PBMCs. The CDR3 DNA sequence: TGTGCCAGCAGCCAAGATTTGGGACAGGGAACCCGAAACACCATATATTTT. The encoded protein is CASSQDLGQGTRNTIYF.